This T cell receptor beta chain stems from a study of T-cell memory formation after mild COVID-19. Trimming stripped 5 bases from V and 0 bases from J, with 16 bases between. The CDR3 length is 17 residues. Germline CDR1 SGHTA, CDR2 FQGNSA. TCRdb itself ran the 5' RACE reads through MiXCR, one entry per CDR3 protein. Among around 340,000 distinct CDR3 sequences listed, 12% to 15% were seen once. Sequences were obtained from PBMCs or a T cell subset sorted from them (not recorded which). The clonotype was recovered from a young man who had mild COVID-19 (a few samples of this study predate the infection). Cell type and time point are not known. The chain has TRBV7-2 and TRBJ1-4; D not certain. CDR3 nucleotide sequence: TGTGCCAGCAGCCGAGAGAATATGTGGTCAACTAATGAAAAACTGTTTTTT. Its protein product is CASSRENMWSTNEKLFF.